This TCR beta chain was observed in a study of shared clonotypes between healthy human individuals. Study at large: The cohort comprised a couple of women and a few men. Their ages spanned 18 to 49 years.

In germline, CDR1 is SGHRS, CDR2 YFSETQ. The CDR3 extends over 17 amino acids. Trimming removed 0 bases from V and 2 bases from J, with 14 bases in between. Study results and caveats: About 5% of naive CD4 clonotypes were shared across four donors. Inspection by rarefaction showed sorted-subset sequencing to be incomplete despite large depth. Some clonotypes were shared by all four sorted-subset donors, while others were not shared. The non-shared ones had lower generation probabilities than the shared ones.

Comments on this clone: As yet, its antigen is unknown.

TCRdb keeps only in-frame clones here, not all; method: immunoSEQ multiplex PCR. The table records over a million clones, roughly 70% of them present only once. The sample consisted of memory CD4+ T cells sorted from blood. Documented subset: CD45RA-negative fraction. This sequence was found in a man between 18 and 29 years old in good health. The chain is built from TRBV5-1 and TRBJ2-2; the D gene is possibly TRBD1 (5 bases). The CDR3 region has the DNA TGCGCCAGCAGCTTGGCCAAGGGGCGACCCAACACCGGGGAGCTGTTTTTT. This sequence encodes CASSLAKGRPNTGELFF.